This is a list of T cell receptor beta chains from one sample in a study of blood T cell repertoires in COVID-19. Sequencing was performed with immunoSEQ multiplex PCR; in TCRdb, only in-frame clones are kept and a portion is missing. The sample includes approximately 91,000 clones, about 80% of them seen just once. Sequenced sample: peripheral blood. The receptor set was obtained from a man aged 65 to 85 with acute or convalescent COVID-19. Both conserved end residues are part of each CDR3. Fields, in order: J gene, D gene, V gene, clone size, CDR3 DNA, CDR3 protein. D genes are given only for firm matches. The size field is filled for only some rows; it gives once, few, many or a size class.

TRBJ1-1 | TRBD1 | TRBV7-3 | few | TGTGCCAGCAGCCGGGACAGTGCAAACACTGAAGCTTTCTTT | CASSRDSANTEAFF
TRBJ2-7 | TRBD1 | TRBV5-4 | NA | TGTGCCAGCAGCCGTAAAGAGGACAGGGGGTACGAGCAGTACTTC | CASSRKEDRGYEQYF
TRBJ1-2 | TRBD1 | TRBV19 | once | TGTGCCAGTAGTCCGACAGGGGGCATCTACTATGGCTACACCTTC | CASSPTGGIYYGYTF
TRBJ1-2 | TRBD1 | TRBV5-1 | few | TGCGCCAGCAGTCCTAATACAGGGGGCGGTGGCTACACCTTC | CASSPNTGGGGYTF
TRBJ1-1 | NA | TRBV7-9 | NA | TGTGCCAGCAGCGCCACGACAGGATACACTGAAGCTTTCTTT | CASSATTGYTEAFF
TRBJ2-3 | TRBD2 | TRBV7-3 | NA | TGTGCCAGCAGCTCTAGCGGGGCCACCACAGATACGCAGTATTTT | CASSSSGATTDTQYF
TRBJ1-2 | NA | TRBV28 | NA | TGTGCCAGCAGTTCCGGAGGGCAGGTATCCTATGGCTACACCTTC | CASSSGGQVSYGYTF
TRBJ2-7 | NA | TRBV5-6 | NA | TGTGCCAGCAGCCCTAAGGGGGTGGGTCTCTACGAGCAGTACTTC | CASSPKGVGLYEQYF
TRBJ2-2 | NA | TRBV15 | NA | TGTGCCACCTCCCCAGGGGGGAGAGTCACCGGGGAGCTGTTTTTT | CATSPGGRVTGELFF
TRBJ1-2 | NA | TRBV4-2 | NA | TGTGCCAGCAGCCTTTCAGGGAACTATGGCTACACCTTC | CASSLSGNYGYTF
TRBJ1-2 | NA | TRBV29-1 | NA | TGCAGCGTTGGGGAGGGCGCGTATGGCTACACCTTC | CSVGEGAYGYTF
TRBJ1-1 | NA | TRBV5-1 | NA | TGCGCCAGCAGCTTGTGGTTAGGGGCAACTGAAGCTTTCTTT | CASSLWLGATEAFF
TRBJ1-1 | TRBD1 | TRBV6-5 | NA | TGTGCCAGCAGTTTCCCAGGGGGTGGCACTGAAGCTTTCTTT | CASSFPGGGTEAFF
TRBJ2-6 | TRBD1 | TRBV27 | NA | TGTGCCAGCAGTGGGACAGGGATCACTGGGGCCAACGTCCTGACTTTC | CASSGTGITGANVLTF
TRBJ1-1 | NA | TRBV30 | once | TGTGCCTGGAGTGTATTTCAGGGGACTGAAGCTTTCTTT | CAWSVFQGTEAFF
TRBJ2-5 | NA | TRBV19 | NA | TGTGCCAGTAGTAGGGCAGATAGCCAAGAGACCCAGTACTTC | CASSRADSQETQYF
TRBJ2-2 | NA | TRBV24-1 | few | TGTGCCACCAGTGAATACAGGGCCGGGGAGCTGTTTTTT | CATSEYRAGELFF
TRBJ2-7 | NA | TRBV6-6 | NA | TGTGCCAGCAATTCCCCCGGGACTGGCTCCTACGAGCAGTACTTC | CASNSPGTGSYEQYF
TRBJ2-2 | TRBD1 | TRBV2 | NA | TGTGCCAGCAGTAGGACAGGGATACTTTCCGGGGAGCTGTTTTTT | CASSRTGILSGELFF
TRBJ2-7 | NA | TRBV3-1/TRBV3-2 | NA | TGTGCCAGCAGCCAGATGGTGGGCAGGGGCCTCCAGTACTTC | CASSQMVGRGLQYF
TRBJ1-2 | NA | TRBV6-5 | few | TGTGCCAGCAGTTACTCTCCAGAGCGGGGCTACACCTTC | CASSYSPERGYTF
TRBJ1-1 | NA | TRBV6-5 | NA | TGTGCCAGCAGTTCCTTTGGGGGGGTGATAGAAGCTTTCTTT | CASSSFGGVIEAFF
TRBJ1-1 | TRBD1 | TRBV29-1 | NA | TGCAGCGTCTACGACCCCGGGACAGGGTCCACTGAAGCTTTCTTT | CSVYDPGTGSTEAFF
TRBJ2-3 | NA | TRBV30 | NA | TGTGCCTGGAGTGTAAGTGTACTCACAGATACGCAGTATTTT | CAWSVSVLTDTQYF
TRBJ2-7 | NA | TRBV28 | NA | TGTGCCAGCAGGACCCGGGAAGCATCCTACGAGCAGTACTTC | CASRTREASYEQYF
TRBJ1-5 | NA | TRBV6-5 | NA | TGTGCCAGCAGTCCGGACAGTCCGAGTCAGCCCCAGCATTTT | CASSPDSPSQPQHF
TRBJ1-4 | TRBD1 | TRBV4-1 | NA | TGCGCCAGCAGCCAAGAATTGGGGACAGCAACTAATGAAAAACTGTTTTTT | CASSQELGTATNEKLFF
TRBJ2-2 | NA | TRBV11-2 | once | TGTGCCAGCAGCTTGAATAGCGGGAACACCGGGGAGCTGTTTTTT | CASSLNSGNTGELFF
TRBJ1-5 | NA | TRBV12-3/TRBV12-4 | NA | TGTGCCAGCAGTCCCGGGGACAATCAGCCCCAGCATTTT | CASSPGDNQPQHF
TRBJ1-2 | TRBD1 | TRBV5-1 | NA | TGCGCCAGCAGCGGACAGGGGGCATTAGGCTACACCTTC | CASSGQGALGYTF
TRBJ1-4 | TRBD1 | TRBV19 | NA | TGTGCCAGCAAGGGACAGGGTCTTCTTTCTGGTGAAAAACTGTTTTTT | CASKGQGLLSGEKLFF
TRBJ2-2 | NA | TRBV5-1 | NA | TGCGCCAGCAGCTTGGACACACGCACCGGGGAGCTGTTTTTT | CASSLDTRTGELFF
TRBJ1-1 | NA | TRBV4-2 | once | TGTGCCAGCAGCCAAGACCAGGGAAGGACTGAAGCTTTCTTT | CASSQDQGRTEAFF
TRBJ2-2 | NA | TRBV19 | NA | TGTGCCAGTAGTCGGGGGACAGACACCGGGGAGCTGTTTTTT | CASSRGTDTGELFF
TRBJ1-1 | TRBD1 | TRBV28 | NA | TGTGCCAGCAGTTTAAGGGGGCAGGGGAACACTGAAGCTTTCTTT | CASSLRGQGNTEAFF